This T cell receptor beta chain was observed in a study of blood T cell repertoires in COVID-19. Only in-frame clones appear in the TCRdb table, and some are missing; sequencing was by immunoSEQ multiplex PCR. The repertoire has roughly 140,000 clones, approximately 78% of them found once; the top ten carry less than 5%. V lost 5 bases, J lost 4 bases, and 7 bases stayed unmatched. This CDR3 has 14 amino acids. CDR1 LNHDA and CDR2 SQIVND come from the germline V gene (reference sequence). This clonotype was obtained from a woman of 80 years or more with acute or convalescent COVID-19. J is TRBJ1-1 and V is TRBV19, with 7 bases identical to TRBD1. The sequenced sample was peripheral blood. The CDR3, as DNA: TGTGCCAGTAGTCAACAGGGGCTCGGCACTGAAGCTTTCTTT. Translation: CASSQQGLGTEAFF.